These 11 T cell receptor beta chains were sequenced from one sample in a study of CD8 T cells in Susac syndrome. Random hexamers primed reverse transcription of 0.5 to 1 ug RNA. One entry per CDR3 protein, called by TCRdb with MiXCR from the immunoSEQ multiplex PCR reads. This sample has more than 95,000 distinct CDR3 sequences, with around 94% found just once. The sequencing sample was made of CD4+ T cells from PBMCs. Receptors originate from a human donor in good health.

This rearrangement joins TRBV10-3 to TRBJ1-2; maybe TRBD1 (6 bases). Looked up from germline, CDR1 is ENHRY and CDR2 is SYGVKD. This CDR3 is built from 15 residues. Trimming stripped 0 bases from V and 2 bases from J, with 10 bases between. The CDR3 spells CAISESRGQNYGYTF. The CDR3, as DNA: TGTGCCATCAGTGAGTCAAGAGGACAGAACTATGGCTACACCTTC.

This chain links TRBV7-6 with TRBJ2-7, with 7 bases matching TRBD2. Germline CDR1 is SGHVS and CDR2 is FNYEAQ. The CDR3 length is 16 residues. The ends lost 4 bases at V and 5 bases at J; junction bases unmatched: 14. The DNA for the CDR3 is TGTGCCAGCAGCTCGCTGGCCAGAGCGGGGCCGAACGAGCAGTACTTC. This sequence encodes CASSSLARAGPNEQYF. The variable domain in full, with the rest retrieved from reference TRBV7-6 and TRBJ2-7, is GAGVSQSPRYKVTKRGQDVALRCDPISGHVSLYWYRQALGQGPEFLTYFNYEAQQDKSGLPNDRFSAERPEGSISTLTIQRTEQRDSAMYRCASSSLARAGPNEQYFGPGTRLTVT.

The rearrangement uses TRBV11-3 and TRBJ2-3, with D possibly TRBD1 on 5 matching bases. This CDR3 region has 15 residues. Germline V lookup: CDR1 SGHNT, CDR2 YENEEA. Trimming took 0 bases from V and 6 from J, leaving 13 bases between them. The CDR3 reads CASSLDPGLSDTQYF. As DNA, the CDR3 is TGTGCCAGCAGCTTAGACCCAGGGCTCAGCGATACGCAGTATTTT.

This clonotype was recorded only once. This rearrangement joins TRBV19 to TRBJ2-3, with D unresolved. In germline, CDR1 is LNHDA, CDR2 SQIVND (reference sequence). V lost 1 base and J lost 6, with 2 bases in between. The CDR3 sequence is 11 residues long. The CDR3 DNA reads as TGTGCCAGTAGTATAGCGGATACGCAGTATTTT. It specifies CASSIADTQYF.

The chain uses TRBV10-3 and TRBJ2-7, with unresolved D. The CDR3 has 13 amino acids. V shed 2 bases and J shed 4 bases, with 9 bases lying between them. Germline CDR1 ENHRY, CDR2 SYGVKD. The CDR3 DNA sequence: TGTGCCATCAGTGAGGGGGAAAGGTACGAGCAGTACTTC. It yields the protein CAISEGERYEQYF.

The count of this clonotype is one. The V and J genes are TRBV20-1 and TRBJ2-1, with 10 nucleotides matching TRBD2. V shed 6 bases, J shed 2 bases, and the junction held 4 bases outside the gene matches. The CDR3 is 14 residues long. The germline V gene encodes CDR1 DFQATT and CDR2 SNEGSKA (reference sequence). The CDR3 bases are TGCAGTGCAACTCTAGCGGGAGCCTACAATGAGCAGTTCTTC. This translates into CSATLAGAYNEQFF.

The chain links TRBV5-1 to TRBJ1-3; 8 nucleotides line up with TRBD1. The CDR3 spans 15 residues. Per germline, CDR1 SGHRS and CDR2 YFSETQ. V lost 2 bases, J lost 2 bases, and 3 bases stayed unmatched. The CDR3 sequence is CASSFGQGAGNTIYF. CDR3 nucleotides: TGCGCCAGCAGCTTCGGACAGGGAGCTGGAAACACCATATATTTT.

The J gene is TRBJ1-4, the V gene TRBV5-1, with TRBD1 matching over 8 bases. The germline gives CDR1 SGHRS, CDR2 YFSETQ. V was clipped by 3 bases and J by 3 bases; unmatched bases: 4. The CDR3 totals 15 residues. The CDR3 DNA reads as TGCGCCAGCAGCTCCCAGGGGGCACCTAATGAAAAACTGTTTTTT. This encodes CASSSQGAPNEKLFF.

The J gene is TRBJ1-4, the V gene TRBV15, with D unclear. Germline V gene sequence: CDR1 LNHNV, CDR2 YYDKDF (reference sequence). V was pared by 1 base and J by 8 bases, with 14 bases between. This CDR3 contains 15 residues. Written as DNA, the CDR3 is TGTGCCACCAGCAGAGTCGGAGGGATCGGGGAAAAACTGTTTTTT. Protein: CATSRVGGIGEKLFF.

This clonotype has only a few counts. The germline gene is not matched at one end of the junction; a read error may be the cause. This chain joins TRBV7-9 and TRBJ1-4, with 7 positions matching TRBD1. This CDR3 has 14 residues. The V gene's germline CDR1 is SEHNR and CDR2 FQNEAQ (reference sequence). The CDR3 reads CASRRDSSNEKLFF. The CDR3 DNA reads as TGTGCCAGCAGGAGGGACAGTTCTAATGAAAAATTGTTTTTT.

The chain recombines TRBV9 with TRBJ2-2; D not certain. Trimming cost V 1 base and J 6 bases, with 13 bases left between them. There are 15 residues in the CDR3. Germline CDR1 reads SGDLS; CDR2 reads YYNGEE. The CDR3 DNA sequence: TGTGCCAGCAGCGTACAGCCTGCGGCCGCCGGGGAGCTGTTTTTT. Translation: CASSVQPAAAGELFF.